A selection of T cell receptor beta chains follows, all from one sample in a study of blood T cell repertoires in COVID-19. Repertoires were generated with immunoSEQ multiplex PCR, while TCRdb's copy carries only in-frame clones and drops some. The table records 150,000 to 180,000 clones, roughly 80% of them present only once. The material sequenced was peripheral blood. The receptors come from an older woman with acute or convalescent COVID-19. CDR3s include the opening cysteine and the closing phenylalanine or tryptophan. D genes are given only for firm matches. The size field is filled for only some rows; it gives once, few, many or a size class.

abundance	d_gene	j_gene	v_gene	CDR3nt	CDR3aa
NA	TRBD1	TRBJ1-3	TRBV3-1/TRBV3-2	TGTGCCAGCAGCCAACTCTTCAGGACAGGGGGATATAGGACTGGAAACACCATATATTTT	CASSQLFRTGGYRTGNTIYF
NA	TRBD1	TRBJ2-3	TRBV30	TGTGCCCAACGCCCCGGGACAGTCACAGATACGCAGTATTTT	CAQRPGTVTDTQYF
once	NA	TRBJ1-1	TRBV7-2	TGTGCCAGCAGGGAGGTGTACATGAACACTGAAGCTTTCTTT	CASREVYMNTEAFF
NA	NA	TRBJ2-7	TRBV29-1	TGCAGCGTTGGGGGCGGGAAGAGCAGTTACGAGCAGTACTTC	CSVGGGKSSYEQYF
NA	TRBD2	TRBJ2-5	TRBV2	TGTGCCAGCAGTGGGAGCGGGGGGGCCGTTCAGACCCAGTACTTC	CASSGSGGAVQTQYF
NA	NA	TRBJ1-4	TRBV2	TGTGCCGGGGCCCCTGACAGGACCCAACGAGGGGAAAAACTGTTTTTT	CAGAPDRTQRGEKLFF
NA	TRBD1	TRBJ1-6	TRBV5-8	TGTGCCAGCAGCCCCAAGGGGGACAGGGGGCATGGGTCACCCCTCCACTTT	CASSPKGDRGHGSPLHF
NA	TRBD1	TRBJ2-1	TRBV20-1	TGCAGTGCCAGTGGGACAGGGGCACCAGGGAGCTCCTACAATGAGCAGTTCTTC	CSASGTGAPGSSYNEQFF
NA	TRBD2	TRBJ2-3	TRBV27	TGTGCCAGCAGTTTAGGTCGGGACTACGATACGCAGTATTTT	CASSLGRDYDTQYF
NA	TRBD1	TRBJ1-4	TRBV29-1	TGCAGTGGGACAGCTAATGAAAAACTGTTTTTT	CSGTANEKLFF
once	TRBD1	TRBJ1-2	TRBV5-8	TGTGCCAGCAGCTTGATATGGGACAGGGAGTATCCCTTCTATGGCTACACCTTC	CASSLIWDREYPFYGYTF
once	TRBD2	TRBJ2-1	TRBV18	TGTGCCAGCTCACCTGGACTAGCGGGGGGACTGAGCTCCTACAATGAGCAGTTCTTC	CASSPGLAGGLSSYNEQFF
NA	TRBD1	TRBJ1-6	TRBV6-5	TGTGCCAGCAGGACAGGGATTGATTCACCCCTCCACTTT	CASRTGIDSPLHF
NA	NA	TRBJ2-2	TRBV7-2	TGTGCCAGCAGCTCACAACTACTTAACACCGGGGAGCTGTTTTTT	CASSSQLLNTGELFF
NA	NA	TRBJ2-5	TRBV3-1/TRBV3-2	TGTGCCAGCAGCCGTACTAATCGGGAGACCCAGTACTTC	CASSRTNRETQYF
NA	NA	TRBJ2-3	TRBV14	TGTGCCAGCAGCCCAGGATGGGGGGGCCGAGGAGATACGCAGTATTTT	CASSPGWGGRGDTQYF
NA	TRBD1	TRBJ2-3	TRBV6-6	TGTGCCAGCAGATTTCCGGGACAGAGTAGCACAGATACGCAGTATTTT	CASRFPGQSSTDTQYF
NA	NA	TRBJ2-5	TRBV5-6	TGTGCCAGCAGCCCGATAGGGAGGCAAGAGACCCAGTACTTC	CASSPIGRQETQYF
NA	NA	TRBJ1-1	TRBV5-1	TGCGCCAGCAGCTTAACAGGGACCTCGGGCACTGAAGCTTTCTTT	CASSLTGTSGTEAFF
NA	TRBD1	TRBJ2-1	TRBV6-5	TGTGCCAGCAGTTCCCGCGGACAGGGGTACAATGAGCAGTTCTTC	CASSSRGQGYNEQFF
NA	TRBD1	TRBJ1-5	TRBV18	TGTGCCAGCTCACCCCGACAGGGCCATAATCAGCCCCAGCATTTT	CASSPRQGHNQPQHF
NA	NA	TRBJ1-6	TRBV6-6	TGTGCCAGCAACAATAACCAGGTTAATAATTCACCCCTCCACTTT	CASNNNQVNNSPLHF
NA	TRBD1	TRBJ2-7	TRBV5-1	TGCGCCAGCAGACCGGGACAGGAATCCTACGAGCAGTACTTC	CASRPGQESYEQYF
NA	NA	TRBJ2-2	TRBV9	TGTGCCAGCAGCGCACAGGGTGTGGGCACCGGGGAGCTGTTTTTT	CASSAQGVGTGELFF
NA	NA	TRBJ1-4	TRBV10-1	TGCGCCAGCAGTGAACAGCTGAATGAAAAACTGTTTTTT	CASSEQLNEKLFF
many	NA	TRBJ1-4	TRBV4-1	TGCGCCAGCAGCCGAGCCCACAGTGAAAAACTGTTTTTT	CASSRAHSEKLFF
NA	NA	TRBJ2-1	TRBV6-5	TGTGCCAGCAGTTCCGGTGTGGGGGGCTCCTACAATGAGCAGTTCTTC	CASSSGVGGSYNEQFF
NA	NA	TRBJ1-3	TRBV18	TGTGCCAGCTCACCCTCGTCCCCTGGAGCTGGAAACACCATATATTTT	CASSPSSPGAGNTIYF
few	TRBD2	TRBJ2-2	TRBV20-1	TGCAGTGCTAGTCTCGGGGGGGCCGGCACCGGGGAGCTGTTTTTT	CSASLGGAGTGELFF
once	TRBD1	TRBJ1-2	TRBV6-5	TGTGCCAGCAGCACAGGGGGGAAGGGCTACACCTTC	CASSTGGKGYTF
NA	TRBD1	TRBJ2-2	TRBV19	TGTGCCAGTAGTATAGCGGGACAGGCCGGGGCGCTGTTTTTT	CASSIAGQAGALFF
NA	NA	TRBJ1-6	TRBV9	TGTGCCAGCAGCGTAGAATCCGTGCAGGGAGGGGATTCACCCCTCCACTTT	CASSVESVQGGDSPLHF
few	NA	TRBJ1-1	TRBV21-1	TGTGCCAGCAGCCCTGGCGGTGGAGCTTTCTTT	CASSPGGGAFF
once	NA	TRBJ1-1	TRBV29-1	TGCAGCGTTGCTAGGGCGGGTGAAGCTTTCTTT	CSVARAGEAFF
NA	NA	TRBJ1-6	TRBV29-1	TGCAGCGTTAGGGAGGGGCTAGGGTCACCCCTCCACTTT	CSVREGLGSPLHF
few	NA	TRBJ2-3	TRBV27	TGTGCCAGCAGTCGGACAACTAGCACAGATACGCAGTATTTT	CASSRTTSTDTQYF
NA	TRBD2	TRBJ2-5	TRBV20-1	TGCAGTGCTAGTCCTGCTAGCGGGCAAGAGACCCAGTACTTC	CSASPASGQETQYF
NA	TRBD1	TRBJ1-2	TRBV28	TGTGCCAGCCTAACAGGGGCCACGTCAGCTAACTATGGCTACACCTTC	CASLTGATSANYGYTF
once	NA	TRBJ1-5	TRBV2	TGTGCCAGCAGCCGGACAGATAGCAATCAGCCCCAGCATTTT	CASSRTDSNQPQHF
NA	TRBD1	TRBJ1-5	TRBV19	TGTGCCAGTAGTATAGACCCCAGGACAGGGGGCAATCAGCCCCAGCATTTT	CASSIDPRTGGNQPQHF
NA	NA	TRBJ2-3	TRBV3-1/TRBV3-2	TGTGCCAGCAGCCAACGTCCAGGGGCAGATACGCAGTATTTT	CASSQRPGADTQYF
NA	NA	TRBJ2-5	TRBV11-1	TGTGCCAGCAGCTCACAGGAAGAGACCCAGTACTTC	CASSSQEETQYF
NA	NA	TRBJ1-3	TRBV4-1	TGCGCCAGCAGCCAAAGACAAGATTTTGGAAACACCATATATTTT	CASSQRQDFGNTIYF
NA	NA	TRBJ1-6	TRBV27	TGTGCCAGTCAGGGGTGGGGGAGTCTAAAACATTCACCCCTCCACTTT	CASQGWGSLKHSPLHF
NA	TRBD1	TRBJ1-6	TRBV6-5	TGTGCCAGCAGCCGGACAGGATCTAATTCACCCCTCCACTTT	CASSRTGSNSPLHF
NA	TRBD1	TRBJ2-1	TRBV2	TGTGCCAGCAGCTTGGACAGGGGCAACAATGAGCAGTTCTTC	CASSLDRGNNEQFF
NA	NA	TRBJ1-4	TRBV7-2	TGTGCCAGCAGCACGGTCAGGAGCGGGAAACTGTTTTTT	CASSTVRSGKLFF
NA	NA	TRBJ2-7	TRBV5-1	TGCGCCAGCAGCCCCCAAGGGGGATCCTACGAGCAGTACTTC	CASSPQGGSYEQYF
NA	TRBD1	TRBJ1-3	TRBV5-1	TGCGCCAGCAGCTTGGACGGGCAGGGGGCTTATGGAAACACCATATATTTT	CASSLDGQGAYGNTIYF
NA	NA	TRBJ1-2	TRBV19	TGTGCCAGTAGTATTGAACAACACTATGGCTACACCTTC	CASSIEQHYGYTF
NA	NA	TRBJ1-1	TRBV28	TGTGCCAGCAGTTTATATGGGGGGGCGATAAACACTGAAGCTTTCTTT	CASSLYGGAINTEAFF
NA	TRBD2	TRBJ2-1	TRBV19	TGTGCCAGTAGTATGGTGGTGCGGGGGGATGAGCAGTTCTTC	CASSMVVRGDEQFF
few	TRBD1	TRBJ1-2	TRBV6-5	TGTGCCAGCAGTTACTCGGGACAGGCCAACTATGGCTACACCTTC	CASSYSGQANYGYTF
NA	NA	TRBJ1-1	TRBV5-4	TGTGCCAGCAGCCCTACCTCCAACAGGGTAAGTTCGGAGACTGAAGCTTTCTTT	CASSPTSNRVSSETEAFF
NA	NA	TRBJ1-2	TRBV10-2	TGCGCCAGCAGTGAGTCGGGAGGCAGCTATGGCTACACCTTC	CASSESGGSYGYTF
NA	NA	TRBJ2-3	TRBV3-1/TRBV3-2	TGTGCCAGCAGCCAAGATTCCGCGGGGACTCGACGAGATACGCAGTATTTT	CASSQDSAGTRRDTQYF
NA	TRBD2	TRBJ2-2	TRBV11-3	TGTGCCAGCAGCCGCCGGTCCACCGCGGGGGGCTTCAACACCGGGGAGCTGTTTTTT	CASSRRSTAGGFNTGELFF
NA	TRBD1	TRBJ2-7	TRBV5-1	TGCGCCAGCAGCACCCCGACAGGGCCCTACGAGCAGTACTTC	CASSTPTGPYEQYF
NA	NA	TRBJ1-1	TRBV5-1	TGCGCCAGCAGCTTCTTGACACTGAACACTGAAGCTTTCTTT	CASSFLTLNTEAFF
NA	NA	TRBJ1-1	TRBV28	TGTGCCAGCAGTTCTGGCGGACAGCCAAACACTGAAGCTTTCTTT	CASSSGGQPNTEAFF